This T cell receptor beta chain originates from a study of Graves' ophthalmopathy and Graves' hyperthyroidism. From RNA, the CDR3 regions of TCR beta chains were amplified and sequenced. The first-round RT-PCR employed HTBI primers together with the Qiagen OneStep RT-PCR kit. A multiplex PCR was then performed as the second round. TCRdb fed the multiplex PCR reads into MiXCR, producing one record per CDR3 protein. The data contain roughly 350,000 distinct CDR3 sequences, about 18% of them singletons. Participants with hyperthyroidism, aged 18 to 65, were newly diagnosed with under 2 months' duration. Patients were excluded if they had other autoimmune diseases or uncontrolled infections, and likewise if pregnancy or lactation applied. Fresh peripheral blood (approximately 10 ml) yielded the PBMCs. With 0 bases removed from V and 4 bases from J, the gap between germline ends came to 15 bases. This CDR3 has 16 amino acids. The germline CDR1 and CDR2 sequences are MNHEY and SVGAGI.

This clonotype was seen a few times. This TCR was recovered from an adult woman with stable Graves' hyperthyroidism. This sequence joins TRBV6-5 and TRBJ1-1, with D unclear. Material: peripheral blood. The CDR3 coding sequence is TGTGCCAGCAGTTACTCCCTCGGTAGCCCCCCCACTGAAGCTTTCTTT. Translated, it gives CASSYSLGSPPTEAFF.